This T cell receptor beta chain was recorded in a study of T cells after posttransplantation cyclophosphamide. Using immunoSEQ multiplex PCR, the repertoire was profiled, and TCRdb retains in-frame clones only, with some absent. The sample includes fewer than 12,000 clones, about 89% of them seen just once. Busulfan-fludarabine conditioning, marrow transplant, and cyclophosphamide on days +3 and +4 were administered. Germline values: CDR1 SGHTA, CDR2 FQGNSA. The ends lost 5 bases at V and 2 bases at J; junction bases unmatched: 1. The CDR3 sequence is 14 residues long. Study-wide findings and caveats: Tissue-infiltrating T cells from skin or gut overlapped little with blood T cells. Recipient CMV seropositivity and CMV reactivation strongly tracked TRB clonality. Later blood repertoires were often dominated by clones from the donor CD8+ memory compartment.

With regard to this clone: Antigen specificity is unknown.

The sequencing here drew on CD4+ T cells sorted from PBMCs, taken after allogeneic stem cell transplant with posttransplant cyclophosphamide. This receptor was taken from a male patient in his thirties who received an allogeneic stem cell transplant from a related donor, was CMV-positive, and had acute GVHD only. Part of the T cell pool may stem from the graft donor. The chain is built from TRBV7-2 and TRBJ2-7; 12 bases map to TRBD1. CDR3: CASSRDRGPYEQYF. DNA for the CDR3: TGTGCCAGCAGCAGGGACAGGGGGCCCTACGAGCAGTACTTC.